This T cell receptor beta chain is from a study of T cell changes during pregnancy in multiple sclerosis. The method was immunoSEQ multiplex PCR; TCRdb's version includes in-frame clones alone and lacks a portion of them. The profile shows over 55,000 clones, roughly 90% of them singletons. This CDR3 comprises 15 residues. Unmatched junction bases numbered 16, after V lost 7 bases and J lost 10 bases. Germline V gene data show CDR1 as MDHEN and CDR2 as SYDVKM. The gene calls are TRBV28 and TRBJ2-1; 7 bases match TRBD1. The receptor comes from a female donor with multiple sclerosis, enrolled in a pregnancy study. The source material was peripheral blood, sampled in the first trimester of pregnancy. This CDR3 reads CASTTGQGVGGEQFF. The CDR3 coding sequence is TGTGCCAGCACCACTGGCCAGGGGGTAGGTGGCGAGCAGTTCTTC.